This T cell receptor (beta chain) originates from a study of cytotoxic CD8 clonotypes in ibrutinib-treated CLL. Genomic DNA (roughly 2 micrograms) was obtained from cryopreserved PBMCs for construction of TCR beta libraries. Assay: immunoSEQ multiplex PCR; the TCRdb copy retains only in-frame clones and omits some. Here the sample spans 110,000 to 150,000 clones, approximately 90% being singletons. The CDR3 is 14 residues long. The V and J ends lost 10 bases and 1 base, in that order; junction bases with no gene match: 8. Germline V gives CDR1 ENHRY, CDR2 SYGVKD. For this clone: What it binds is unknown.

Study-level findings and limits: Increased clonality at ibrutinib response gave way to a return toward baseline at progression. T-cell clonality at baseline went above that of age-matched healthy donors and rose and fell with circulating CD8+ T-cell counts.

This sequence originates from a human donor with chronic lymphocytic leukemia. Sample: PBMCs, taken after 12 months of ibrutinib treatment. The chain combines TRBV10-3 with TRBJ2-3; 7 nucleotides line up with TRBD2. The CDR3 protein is CATKGGRGTDTQYF. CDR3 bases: TGTGCCACAAAGGGCGGGAGAGGCACAGATACGCAGTATTTT.